This T cell receptor (beta chain) was obtained from a study of blood T cell repertoires in COVID-19. Study details: T cells, B-cell-depleted T cells, or PBMCs provided the cDNA or gDNA that served as material.

The CDR3 runs 15 residues. V lost 6 bases, J lost 0 bases, and 5 bases stayed unmatched. Germline CDR1 reads LNHDA; CDR2 reads SQIVND (reference sequence). Here immunoSEQ multiplex PCR was the method, and the copy in TCRdb shows in-frame clones only, minus some. Of some 150,000 clones listed, roughly 84% are singletons. The sequenced sample was peripheral blood. The rearrangement uses TRBV19 and TRBJ1-3; 7 positions agree with TRBD1. This sequence originates from a human donor with acute or convalescent COVID-19. The donor label of this sample is uncertain. This CDR3 reads CASSRGDSSGNTIYF. The CDR3 DNA follows: TGTGCCAGTAGCCGTGGGGACAGCTCTGGAAACACCATATATTTT.